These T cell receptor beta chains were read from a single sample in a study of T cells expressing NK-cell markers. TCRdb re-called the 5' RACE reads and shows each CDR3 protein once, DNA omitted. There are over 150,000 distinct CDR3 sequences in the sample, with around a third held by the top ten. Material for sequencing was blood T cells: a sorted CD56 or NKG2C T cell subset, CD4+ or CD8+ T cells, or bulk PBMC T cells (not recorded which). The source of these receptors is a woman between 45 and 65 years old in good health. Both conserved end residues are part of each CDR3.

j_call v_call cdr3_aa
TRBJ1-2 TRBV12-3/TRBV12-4 CASSLRDRGYGYTF
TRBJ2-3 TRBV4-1 CASSQDPAGSDTQYF
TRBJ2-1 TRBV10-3 CAISDRGQYNEQFF
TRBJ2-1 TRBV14 CASSQDFGLAPHEQFF
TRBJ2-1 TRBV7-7 CASSPALRSSYNEQFF
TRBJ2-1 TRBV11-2 CASSFMRGEQFF
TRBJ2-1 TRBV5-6 CASSLLSGVAYNEQFF
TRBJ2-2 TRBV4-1 CASSQLNTGELFF
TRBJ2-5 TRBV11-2 CASSLDALETQYF
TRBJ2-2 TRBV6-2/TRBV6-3 CATHSGDRSGELFF
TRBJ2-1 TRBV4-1 CASSQDHVGAKQFF
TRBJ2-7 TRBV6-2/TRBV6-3 CASLTGVLSYEQYF
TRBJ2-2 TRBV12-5 CASQRESGELFF
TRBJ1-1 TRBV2 CASRTPGVVGNTEAFF
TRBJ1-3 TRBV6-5 CASFGRSSGNTIYF
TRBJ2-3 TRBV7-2 CASSPYPGASDTQYF
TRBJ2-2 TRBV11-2 CASSLSGPNTGELFF
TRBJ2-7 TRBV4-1 CASSLIDSGEQYF
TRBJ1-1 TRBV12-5 CASALDGALAFF
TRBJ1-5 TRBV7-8 CASSQMGISQPQHF
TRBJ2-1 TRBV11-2 CASSKGAEIEQFF
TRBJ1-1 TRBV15 CAAGAYTNTEAFF
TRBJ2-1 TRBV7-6 CASSLATSGRIEQFF
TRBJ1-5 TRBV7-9 CASSSAGHSNQPQHF
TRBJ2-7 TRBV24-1 CATSDSRDEQYF
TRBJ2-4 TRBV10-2 CASSESPGAYF
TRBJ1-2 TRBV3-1 CASSPPDRGYGYTF
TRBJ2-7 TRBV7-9 CASSPRASGRIEQYF
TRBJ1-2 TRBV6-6 CASSPRDRANYGYTF
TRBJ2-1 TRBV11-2 CASTVGAGSSYNEQFF
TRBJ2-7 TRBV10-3 CAIITGEDEQYF
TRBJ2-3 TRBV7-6 CASSLAVKGKGTDTQYF
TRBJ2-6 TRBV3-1 CASSQIGTGKVGANVLTF
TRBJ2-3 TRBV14 CASSPEVDTQYF
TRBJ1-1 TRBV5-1 CASSLGEGTVFSEAFF
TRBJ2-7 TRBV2 CASSDGSASGYEQYF
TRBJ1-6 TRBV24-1 CATSDRAVNSPLHF
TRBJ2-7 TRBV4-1 CASSQDRTGSEQYF
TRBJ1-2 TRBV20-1 CSLRLRDYGYTF
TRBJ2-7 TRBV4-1 CASSPGTGPNEQYF
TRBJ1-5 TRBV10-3 CAISEGWTNQPQHF
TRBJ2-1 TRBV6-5 CASGITGPYNEQFF
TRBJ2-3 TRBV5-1 CASSSLNLASTDTQYF
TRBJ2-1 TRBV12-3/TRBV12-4 CASSRTGFDNEQFF
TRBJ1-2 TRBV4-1 CASSQDWAGETLDGYTF
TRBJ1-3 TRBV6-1 CASSGLSDTIYF
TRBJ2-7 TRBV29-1 CSVLGTSVYEQYF
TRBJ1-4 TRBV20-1 CSARGRGTEKLFF
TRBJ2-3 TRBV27 CATMDPGLAGEGADTQYF
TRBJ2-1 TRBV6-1 CASRRTSGRYNEQFF
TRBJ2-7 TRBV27 CASSSGYEQYF
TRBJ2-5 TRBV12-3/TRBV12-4 CASSLSETQYF